One T cell receptor beta chain is described in this entry. This clonotype was detected ten times or more. Its antigen target is currently unknown. The sample holds no much larger clone one base away, and base qualities are not on file. The data originate from a study of human T cells and chemical hapten exposure listed by TCRdb under 2021. General notes on the study: For sensitization, 2% DPC in acetone was applied to a roughly 2 cm by roughly 2 cm area of upper inner arm skin. Weekly therapeutic DPC doses were additionally applied to the scalp of patients throughout the approximately 24-week study period. Patch testing was done on the upper back using Finn chambers containing 0.01% DPC, and results were scored after 6 days according to International Contact Dermatitis Research Group standards. Most of the patients in the cohort were female, and the cohort covered alopecia areata with under or over 50% scalp involvement, alopecia totalis and alopecia universalis. The libraries were sequenced as a pool, and the TCR yield per sample differed mostly because of small variations in library volumes within the pool. The study tracked peripheral blood TCR repertoire changes in vivo during primary and secondary sensitization to the hapten diphenylcyclopropenone (DPC) in alopecia patients. Patient blood was sampled pre-sensitization (week 0) and at 2, 6 and about 24 weeks after DPC sensitization. Blood for TCR sequencing was provided by twenty-nine alopecia patients at one to four time points (pre-sensitization, 2, 6 and 24 weeks).

The paper as a whole reports these results and caveats: After repeated subsampling, the strength of the expansion versus patch-test correlation and the threshold at which it became significant changed. All patients had alopecia, a presumed autoimmune disease, so their immune response might differ from that of healthy individuals. A positive correlation was found between the number of PT1 expanded TCRs and patch test score, with significance reached at thresholds 8, 16 and 32 but not 4. DPC sensitization did not change how many TCRs were above 1 in 1000 frequency, and no evidence was found of alterations in global repertoire structure. Significantly more large CDR3 similarity clusters were formed by expanded TCRs than by pre-sensitization or healthy control sets, consistent with antigen-driven responses.

In the paper's terms, the time point label means: pre-sensitization, week 0. Taken with the paper, the label for treatment or condition translates to: therapeutic diphenylcyclopropenone sensitization with weekly scalp DPC. Blood at each patch-test visit was drawn before the patch test was applied. Eligible patients were aged 18 to 70, diagnosed with alopecia, deemed suitable for DPC therapy, and excluded if pregnant. Total RNA was isolated from unfractionated whole blood collected in Tempus Blood RNA tubes. Receptor amplification or capture employed RACE. TCRdb names NextSeq 500 as the instrument used. Library preparation attached unique molecular identifiers to individual cDNA molecules for quantitative, reproducible TCR counting. Both TCR alpha and TCR beta chains were sequenced from each blood RNA sample. The source study handled its data this way. The median number of TCRs per sample was approximately 98,000, ranging from about 20,000 to 700,000. The Decombinator software suite was used to annotate the V, J and CDR3 of the TCR reads. To make PS versus PT1 abundance plots, every sample was subsampled to the same number of TCRs (28,000). Expanded TCRs were defined as absent before sensitization and observed at least eight times at the 2-week time point. Using fastp trimming at Q25 and MiXCR clonotype assembly, TCRdb reanalyzed the public sequencing data and kept in-frame beta chains. A single entry per CDR3 protein holds the most common genes and DNA from its merged rows. The V and J calls follow TCRdb's processing rather than the paper's. The sample data list about 300,000 distinct CDR3 sequences, and about 5% of these were observed just once. The ten largest clones capture roughly 8.2% of the sample.

The input for sequencing was whole blood, taken in connection with sensitization to the hapten diphenylcyclopropenone (DPC). This TCR was recovered from a woman under 30 with alopecia areata. Some clones in this sample may be carry-over from other donors' samples.

Read as DNA, the sequence is TGTGCCAGCAGCCCCGGACTAGCGGAATACAATGAGCAGTTCTTC. Its translation reads: CASSPGLAEYNEQFF. This chain joins TRBV11-3 to TRBJ2-1, and TRBD2 aligns with 10 junction nucleotides. CDR3 length: 15 amino acids, cysteine to phenylalanine. The entry retains the CDR3 DNA only, 45 bases that are in frame from base 1. The germline V gene provides CDR1 SGHNT and CDR2 YENEEA. After removal of 5 bases from V and 4 bases from J, the junction retains 5 bases not matched to a gene.